These 18 T cell receptor beta chains were all obtained from the same sample, sequenced in a study of T cell responses to AZD1222 COVID-19 vaccine. Libraries were prepared by immunoSEQ multiplex PCR; TCRdb keeps only in-frame clonotypes and omits some of them. The top ten clones hold 11% to 15% of a sample with tens of thousands of clones, 80% of them seen once. This specimen was peripheral blood, taken 28 days after the second AZD1222 dose. These receptors were taken from an adult who received the AZD1222 COVID-19 vaccine.

This chain links TRBV5-1 with TRBJ1-3, with D uncertain. The V and J ends lost 0 bases and 0 bases respectively, with 7 bases between them. This CDR3 has 15 residues. Germline CDR1 and CDR2: SGHRS and YFSETQ. CDR3: CASSLDTYSGNTIYF. Here the CDR3 DNA reads TGCGCCAGCAGCTTGGATACCTACTCTGGAAACACCATATATTTT.

The genes are TRBV27 and TRBJ2-5; 8 bases match TRBD1. The germline V gene has CDR1 MNHEY and CDR2 SMNVEV (reference sequence). V gave up 5 bases and J gave up 7 bases; unmatched junction bases: 15. The CDR3 consists of 16 residues. CDR3: CASSHKAQDRVGTQYF. The CDR3 region has the DNA TGTGCCAGCAGTCACAAAGCCCAGGACAGGGTGGGGACCCAGTACTTC.

The chain couples TRBV6-6 to TRBJ2-7, with D uncertain. The CDR3 extends over 11 amino acids. CDR1 and CDR2 (germline): MNHNY, SVGAGI (reference sequence). V lost 3 bases, J lost 6 bases, and 6 bases lay in between. The CDR3, as DNA: TGTGCCAGCAGTTATAACAGCGAGCAGTACTTC. Translating it yields CASSYNSEQYF.

V and J are TRBV6-2 or TRBV6-3 and TRBJ2-6; no clear D. CDR3 size: 19 residues. Deletions cut 2 bases from V and 0 bases from J, with 17 bases between. From germline, CDR1 is MNHEY and CDR2 SVGEGT. In nucleotides, the CDR3 is TGTGCCAGCAGTTACGAACGGGCAGAGTTTTCCTCTGGGGCCAACGTCCTGACTTTC. Translated, it gives CASSYERAEFSSGANVLTF.

The chain employs TRBV7-8 and TRBJ1-4; D is perhaps TRBD1 (6 bases). CDR3 length: 15 residues. V was clipped by 5 bases and J by 6 bases, with 16 bases between them. The germline gives CDR1 SGHVS, CDR2 FQNEAQ. CDR3 sequence reads: CASSKGPGVHEKLFF. For the CDR3, the DNA is TGTGCCAGCAGCAAAGGCCCAGGGGTGCATGAAAAACTGTTTTTT.

The gene calls are TRBV5-1 and TRBJ2-3; D possibly uses TRBD1 or TRBD2 (5 bases each). V lost 0 bases and J 6 bases, leaving 17 bases between the germline ends. CDR1 SGHRS and CDR2 YFSETQ come from the germline V gene. The CDR3 sequence is 16 residues long. The CDR3 reads CASSLAGTQTGDTQYF. The CDR3 DNA follows: TGCGCCAGCAGCTTGGCTGGGACCCAGACCGGGGATACGCAGTATTTT.

The chain joins TRBV4-3 to TRBJ1-4, with D hard to call. Germline V gene lookup returns CDR1 LGHNA and CDR2 YSLEER. The V end was cut by 0 bases, the J end by 1 base, with 15 bases between. The CDR3 has 18 residues. The CDR3 sequence: CASSQDLGRWVTNEKLFF. DNA of the CDR3: TGCGCCAGCAGCCAAGATCTCGGCAGATGGGTAACTAATGAAAAACTGTTTTTT.

This chain uses TRBV29-1 with TRBJ1-5; D may be TRBD1 (6 bases). V gave up 4 bases and J gave up 6 bases, with 13 bases separating them. This CDR3 region has 13 residues. Germline V gives CDR1 SQVTM, CDR2 ANQGSEA. The CDR3 region has the DNA TGCAGCGTTGCCCAGGGGCGCGCTCAGCCCCAGCATTTT. Amino acids: CSVAQGRAQPQHF.

In this sample, this clone turned up many times. J is TRBJ2-2 and V is TRBV6-1; TRBD2 is a possible D gene (6 bases). This CDR3 is built from 15 residues. V was pared by 1 base and J by 2 bases, with 8 bases between. Germline V gene lookup returns CDR1 MNHNS and CDR2 SASEGT. The CDR3 sequence: CASSEEEGNTGELFF. In DNA form, the CDR3 reads TGTGCCAGCAGTGAAGAGGAGGGAAACACCGGGGAGCTGTTTTTT.

The V call is TRBV18, the J call TRBJ2-1; 7 nucleotides line up with TRBD2. After removal of 2 bases from V and 4 bases from J, the junction contained 5 bases not matched to a gene. The CDR3 loop spans 15 amino acids. Germline lookup yields CDR1 KGHSH and CDR2 LQKENI. DNA of the CDR3: TGTGCCAGCTCACCATCCCTAGCGGAGTACAATGAGCAGTTCTTC. Translation: CASSPSLAEYNEQFF.

CDR3 region: CASSLAPLVGQPQANEKLFF. The DNA of the CDR3 is TGTGCCAGCAGCTTAGCCCCTTTGGTGGGCCAACCCCAAGCTAATGAAAAACTGTTTTTT. V gene TRBV13 combines with J gene TRBJ1-4, with D uncertain. Per the germline V gene, CDR1 is PRHDT and CDR2 is FYEKMQ (reference sequence). This CDR3 has 20 amino acids. The germline V and J ends were trimmed by 1 base and 3 bases, with 24 bases remaining between them.

This clone has a handful of counts. The chain has TRBV5-1 and TRBJ2-3, with a weak D call TRBD1 (6 bases). This CDR3 contains 14 residues. Germline CDR1 SGHRS, CDR2 YFSETQ. The V end lost 4 bases, the J end lost 6 bases, and 15 bases lay between the germline ends. The CDR3 is CASSGTPHGDTQYF. The CDR3 DNA is TGCGCCAGCAGCGGGACACCCCACGGGGATACGCAGTATTTT.

J is TRBJ2-1 and V is TRBV5-1, with 9 positions matching TRBD2. In germline, CDR1 is SGHRS, CDR2 YFSETQ. There are 15 residues in the CDR3. The V gene end was trimmed by 6 bases and the J gene end by 3 bases; junction bases not matched to a gene: 7. The CDR3 nucleotides read TGCGCCAGCACCCTAAGCGGGGGGAACTACAATGAGCAGTTCTTC. Its translation: CASTLSGGNYNEQFF.

V gene TRBV5-1 combines with J gene TRBJ1-1; D is uncertain. The CDR3 consists of 13 residues. V shed 2 bases and J shed 5 bases, with 10 bases lying between them. From germline, CDR1 is SGHRS and CDR2 YFSETQ. CDR3 coding DNA: TGCGCCAGCAGCTTCTCCGTGGATACTGAAGCTTTCTTT. Protein product: CASSFSVDTEAFF.

V usage is TRBV19 and J usage is TRBJ1-5; D is uncertain. V gave up 7 bases and J gave up 3 bases, with 16 bases separating them. Per the germline V gene, CDR1 is LNHDA and CDR2 is SQIVND (reference sequence). The CDR3 runs to 15 residues. The CDR3: CASKALGSLNQPQHF. In DNA form, the CDR3 reads TGTGCCAGTAAAGCGTTGGGCTCTCTCAATCAGCCCCAGCATTTT.

V is TRBV5-1 and J is TRBJ2-3; TRBD2 matches 10 bases. The J segment lost 5 bases and the V segment lost 0 bases, leaving 21 bases of the junction unmatched. The germline gives CDR1 SGHRS, CDR2 YFSETQ. This CDR3 region has 21 residues. The CDR3 loop is CASSLAQLKTLAGVSRDTQYF. The CDR3 DNA reads TGCGCCAGCAGCTTGGCCCAATTAAAGACTCTAGCGGGGGTGTCCAGAGATACGCAGTATTTT.

This chain joins TRBV7-2 and TRBJ2-7; 8 bases map to TRBD1. V dropped 5 bases and J dropped 2; count of bases not matched to a gene: 17. There are 18 residues in the CDR3. The V gene's germline CDR1 is SGHTA and CDR2 FQGNSA. CDR3 DNA: TGTGCCAGCAGCCGGAAAGCCTTAGACAGGGGACCGACCTACGAGCAGTACTTC. Protein sequence: CASSRKALDRGPTYEQYF.

V is TRBV10-3 and J is TRBJ2-1, with 7 bases lining up with TRBD1. Germline V gene sequence: CDR1 ENHRY, CDR2 SYGVKD. V was clipped by 5 bases and J by 2 bases; unmatched bases: 6. The length of the CDR3 is 15 residues. CDR3 amino acids: CAISRDQGAYNEQFF. Written as DNA, the CDR3 is TGTGCCATCAGTCGGGACCAGGGGGCCTACAATGAGCAGTTCTTC.